The text below deals with one T cell receptor beta chain. Its antigen is unknown. TCRdb's table, derived via immunoSEQ multiplex PCR, lists solely in-frame clones and lacks some. This sample has approximately 57,000 clones; roughly 82% occur once, and the top ten carry over 3%. This record belongs to a study of a mutant IDH1 vaccine in newly diagnosed glioma. Study information: Vaccines were first given 4-6 weeks after radiotherapy alone, or with temozolomide cycles. Before enrollment, the patients had been treated with radiotherapy alone, temozolomide alone, or both together. Most of them had received both. Regarding the study as a whole: Shifts in the top peripheral T cell clonotypes seemed unrelated to pseudoprogression.

This CDR3 spans 16 amino acids. Deletions cut 3 bases from V and 3 bases from J, with 14 bases between. Germline V CDR1 and CDR2: MGHDK, SYGVNS. As to time point: week 5, during vaccination. The study gave 300 ug of mutant IDH1 20-mer peptide per vaccine dose, with topical imiquimod. This chain joins TRBV25-1 and TRBJ2-2; the D gene is possibly TRBD2 (7 bases). The sequenced sample was PBMCs, obtained from a glioma patient whose treatment included an IDH1 peptide vaccine. The clonotype originates from a woman between 18 and 29 years old with glioma. Some clones in this sample may be carry-over from other donors' samples. The CDR3 DNA is TGTGCCAGCAGTGATCCCGAGGGGGGGGACACCGGGGAGCTGTTTTTT. Protein product: CASSDPEGGDTGELFF.